A single sample is the source of the 11 T cell receptor beta chains below, sequenced in a study of blood T cells in healthy people across ages. Primers used in a second PCR of about 7 to 12 cycles were a sample-barcoded 5' primer and a J-beta primer mix. One entry per CDR3 protein, called by TCRdb with MiXCR from the 5' RACE reads. The sample includes approximately 730,000 distinct CDR3 sequences, more than 40% of them seen just once. Material: blood. The receptors come from a woman aged 60-70 years in good health.

The rearrangement uses TRBV7-2 and TRBJ2-7; 9 nucleotides line up with TRBD2. The DNA end lines up better with TRBJ2-5; the J call may be wrong. The CDR3 spans 17 residues. CDR1 and CDR2 (germline): SGHTA, FQGNSA. The CDR3 DNA reads as TGTGCCAGCAGCCCTCGCGGGGGCGGGAGGGCCGAAGAGACCCAGTACTTC. It yields the protein CASSPRGGGRAEETQYF.

This clonotype was recorded at least ten times. The rearrangement links TRBV4-2 to TRBJ1-6; D ambiguous. Deletions cut 0 bases from V and 9 bases from J, with 15 bases between. From germline, CDR1 is LGHNA and CDR2 YNFKEQ. The CDR3 loop spans 16 amino acids. CDR3 residues: CASSQDWDMRGSPLHF. For the CDR3, the DNA is TGTGCCAGCAGCCAAGATTGGGATATGAGAGGTTCACCCCTCCACTTT.

This clonotype appeared a few times. The chain links TRBV6-1 to TRBJ2-3; 12 nucleotides agree with TRBD2. Per germline, CDR1 MNHNS and CDR2 SASEGT. CDR3 length equals 18 residues. J lost 2 bases, V lost 3 bases, and 9 bases had no gene match. CDR3: CASSDDSWTSGTTDTQYF. CDR3 DNA sequence: TGTGCCAGCAGTGACGACTCATGGACTAGCGGGACCACAGATACGCAGTATTTT.

This clonotype was picked up a small number of times. The chain carries TRBV12-3 or TRBV12-4 and TRBJ2-1; weak D call: TRBD1 (6 bases). V shed 6 bases and J shed 10 bases, with 13 bases lying between them. CDR3 length: 12 residues. In DNA form, the CDR3 reads TGTGCCAGCAGCCCCCCAGGGGCCGAGCAGTTCTTC. It translates to CASSPPGAEQFF.

This clonotype has just a few counts. The CDR3 sequence: CASSLVGLAGISDTQYF. CDR3 DNA: TGTGCCAGCAGCTTAGTGGGACTAGCGGGAATATCAGATACGCAGTATTTT. The J gene is TRBJ2-3, the V gene TRBV7-2, with 13 bases fitting TRBD2. V was pared by 1 base and J by 4 bases, with 5 bases of the junction left unmatched. This CDR3 is 17 amino acids long. CDR1 and CDR2 from the germline V gene are SGHTA and FQGNSA.

This clonotype was seen a few times. Its ends do not fully match the called genes, so a read error is possible. This chain connects TRBV5-1 to TRBJ2-5, with D unresolved. The CDR3 is 14 amino acids. Germline CDR1 reads SGHRS; CDR2 reads YFSETQ. The chain's CDR3 is CASSLAQSQEIQYF. Written as DNA, the CDR3 is TGCGCCAGCAGCTTGGCACAGTCCCAAGAGATCCAGTACTTC.

J is TRBJ2-2 and V is TRBV7-2, with a possible D match to TRBD1 (5 bases). V was trimmed by 1 base and J by 5 bases, leaving 11 bases between them. The CDR3 has 15 residues. Germline values: CDR1 SGHTA, CDR2 FQGNSA. As DNA, the CDR3 is TGTGCCAGCAGCTTAGATGCAGGGCGGACCGGGGAGCTGTTTTTT. As protein: CASSLDAGRTGELFF.

In its sample, this clonotype was seen a few times. The J gene is TRBJ2-7, the V gene TRBV6-4; 9 bases fit TRBD1. This CDR3 is built from 19 residues. V shed 0 bases, J shed 7 bases, and the junction held 19 bases outside the gene matches. CDR1 and CDR2 (germline): MRHNA, SNTAGT. CDR3 in amino acids: CASSDSIGQGLGFYVEQYF. The CDR3, as DNA: TGTGCCAGCAGTGACTCTATAGGACAGGGGTTGGGATTCTACGTGGAGCAGTACTTC.

The J gene is TRBJ1-5, the V gene TRBV6-6, with 7 bases matching TRBD1. The germline V gene has CDR1 MNHNY and CDR2 SVGAGI (reference sequence). The trim removed 6 bases at V and 2 bases at J, leaving 7 bases unmatched. The CDR3 runs 15 residues. The CDR3 reads CASRERTGRNQPQHF. Written as DNA, the CDR3 is TGTGCCAGCAGAGAGAGGACAGGCCGCAATCAGCCCCAGCATTTT.

At least ten counts were recorded for this clonotype. The chain couples TRBV7-3 to TRBJ2-1; TRBD2 agrees at 9 bases. V shed 2 bases and J 7 bases; nucleotides not matched to a gene: 3. Germline lookup yields CDR1 SGHTA and CDR2 FQGTGA. This CDR3 spans 14 amino acids. Written as DNA, the CDR3 is TGTGCCAGCAGCTTATCGACTAGCGGTAATGAGCAGTTCTTC. As protein: CASSLSTSGNEQFF.

The chain combines TRBV13 with TRBJ2-3, with unresolved D. This CDR3 contains 15 residues. V gave up 5 bases and J gave up 4 bases, with 16 bases separating them. The germline gives CDR1 PRHDT, CDR2 FYEKMQ (reference sequence). CDR3 bases: TGTGCCAGCAGCCCCAGGCGCAGCACGGCAGATACGCAGTATTTT. Encoded protein: CASSPRRSTADTQYF.